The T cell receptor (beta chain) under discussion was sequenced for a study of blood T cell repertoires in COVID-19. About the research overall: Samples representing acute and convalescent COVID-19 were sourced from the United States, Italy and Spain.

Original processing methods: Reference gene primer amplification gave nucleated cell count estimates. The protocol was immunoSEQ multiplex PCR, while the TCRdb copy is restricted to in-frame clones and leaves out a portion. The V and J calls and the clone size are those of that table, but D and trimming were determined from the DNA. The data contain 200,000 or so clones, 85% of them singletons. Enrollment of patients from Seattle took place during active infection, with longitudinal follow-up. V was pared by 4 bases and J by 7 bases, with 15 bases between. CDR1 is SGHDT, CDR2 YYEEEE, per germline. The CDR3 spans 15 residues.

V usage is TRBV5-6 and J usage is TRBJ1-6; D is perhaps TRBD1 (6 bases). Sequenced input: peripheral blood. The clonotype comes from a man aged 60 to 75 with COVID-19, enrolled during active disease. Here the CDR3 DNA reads TGTGCCAGCAGCAACATACAGGGTGGGAATTCACCCCTCCACTTT. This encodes CASSNIQGGNSPLHF.